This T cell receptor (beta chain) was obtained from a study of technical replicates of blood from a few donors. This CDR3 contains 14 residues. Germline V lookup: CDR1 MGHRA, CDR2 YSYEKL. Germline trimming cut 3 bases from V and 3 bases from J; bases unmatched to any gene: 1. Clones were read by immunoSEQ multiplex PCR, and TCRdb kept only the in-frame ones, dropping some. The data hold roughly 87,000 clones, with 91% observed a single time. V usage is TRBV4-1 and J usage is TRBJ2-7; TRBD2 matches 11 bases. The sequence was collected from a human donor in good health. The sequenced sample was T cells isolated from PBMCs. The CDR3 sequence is CASSHGLAGYEQYF. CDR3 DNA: TGCGCCAGCAGCCACGGACTAGCGGGCTACGAGCAGTACTTC.